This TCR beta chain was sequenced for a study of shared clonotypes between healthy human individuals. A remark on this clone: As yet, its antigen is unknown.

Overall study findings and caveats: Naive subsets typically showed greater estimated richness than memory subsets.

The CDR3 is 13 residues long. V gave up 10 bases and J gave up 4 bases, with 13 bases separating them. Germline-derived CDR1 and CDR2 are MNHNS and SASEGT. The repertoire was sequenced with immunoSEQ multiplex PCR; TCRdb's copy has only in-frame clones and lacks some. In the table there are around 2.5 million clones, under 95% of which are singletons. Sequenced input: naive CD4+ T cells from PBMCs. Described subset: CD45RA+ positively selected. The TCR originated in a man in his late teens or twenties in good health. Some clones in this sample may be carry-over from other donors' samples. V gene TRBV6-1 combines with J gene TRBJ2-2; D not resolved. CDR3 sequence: CAIPDEATGELFF. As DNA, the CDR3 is TGTGCCATCCCCGATGAGGCCACCGGGGAGCTGTTTTTT.